This is a list of T cell receptor beta chains from one sample in a study of STAT3 mutations in large granular lymphocyte leukemia. Method: immunoSEQ multiplex PCR; TCRdb's copy keeps in-frame clones and lacks some. The repertoire includes around 2,900 clones, approximately 87% of them detected once, and under 55% sits in the top ten. Sequencing was carried out using peripheral blood mononuclear cells. The receptors originated from a man aged 35 to 55 with T-cell large granular lymphocyte leukemia. Some clones in this sample may be carry-over from other donors' samples. The CDR3 runs from the conserved cysteine through the conserved F or W. D genes are given only for firm matches. Size is omitted from some rows. Given values are once, few, many or a class for expanded clones.

J | D | size | V | DNA | CDR3
TRBJ1-1 | - | - | TRBV10-3 | TGTGCCATCAGTGGACTGAACACTGAAGCTTTCTTT | CAISGLNTEAFF
TRBJ1-6 | - | - | TRBV6-5 | TGTGCCAGCAGGCTAGGTGCAGACTCACCCCTCCACTTT | CASRLGADSPLHF
TRBJ1-2 | TRBD1 | - | TRBV2 | TGTGCCAGCAGTGAACAGGGGGGCGGCTACACCTTC | CASSEQGGGYTF
TRBJ1-1 | - | - | TRBV6-6 | TGTGCCAGCAGTTACGAGACAGGAAACACTGAAGCTTTCTTT | CASSYETGNTEAFF
TRBJ1-1 | - | - | TRBV30 | TGTGCCTGGCTTCGGGGTCCGAACACTGAAGCTTTCTTT | CAWLRGPNTEAFF
TRBJ1-2 | - | - | TRBV14 | TGTGCCAGCAGCTCCGGGCCCCACTATGGCTACACCTTC | CASSSGPHYGYTF
TRBJ1-1 | - | - | TRBV6-5 | TGTGCCAGCAGTTACTCCCTCTACACTGAAGCTTTCTTT | CASSYSLYTEAFF
TRBJ2-7 | - | - | TRBV6-5 | TGTGCCAGCACCCCGGGACGGCTCTACGAGCAGTACTTC | CASTPGRLYEQYF
TRBJ2-1 | - | once | TRBV7-2 | TGTGCCAGCAGCTTTTTGGGCCAAAACTACAATGAGCAGTTCTTC | CASSFLGQNYNEQFF
TRBJ2-1 | - | - | TRBV5-4 | TGTGCCAGCAGCTTAGACCTTTACAATGAGCAGTTCTTC | CASSLDLYNEQFF
TRBJ1-1 | TRBD1 | - | TRBV29-1 | TGCAGCGTTAACAGGGGGCCGACTGAAGCTTTCTTT | CSVNRGPTEAFF
TRBJ1-2 | - | - | TRBV9 | TGTGCCAGCAGCGTGGGGACCGAGCGATTCTATGGCTACACCTTC | CASSVGTERFYGYTF
TRBJ1-2 | - | - | TRBV6-5 | TGTGCCGCCAGAGGCAGTGGCTATGGCTACACCTTC | CAARGSGYGYTF
TRBJ1-2 | - | - | TRBV29-1 | TGCAGCGTTGAAGATGGATTAGGCTACACCTTC | CSVEDGLGYTF
TRBJ1-2 | TRBD1 | - | TRBV7-2 | TGTGCCAGCAGCGTAACCGGGACAGGGGCGGCCAACTATGGCTACACCTTC | CASSVTGTGAANYGYTF
TRBJ2-1 | - | once | TRBV6-6 | TGTGCCAGCAGTTACGCCCACAGGGAATACAATGAGCAGTTCTTC | CASSYAHREYNEQFF
TRBJ2-7 | TRBD2 | - | TRBV5-1 | TGCGCCAGCAGCGACGGGAGGTCGAGCTCCTACGAGCAGTACTTC | CASSDGRSSSYEQYF
TRBJ2-7 | - | - | TRBV7-9 | TGTGCCAGCAGCTTAGCGTGGAATCCCTACGAGCAGTACTTC | CASSLAWNPYEQYF
TRBJ1-2 | - | - | TRBV30 | TGTGCCGGCAGGCTATTCTATGGCTACACCTTC | CAGRLFYGYTF
TRBJ2-7 | TRBD1 | - | TRBV7-8 | TGTGCCAGCAGCCCTGTAGTCGGACAGGGCTACGAGCAGTACTTC | CASSPVVGQGYEQYF
TRBJ2-1 | - | - | TRBV21-1 | TGTGCCAGCAGCAAAGATCGAGGGCTCTCCTACAATGAGCAGTTCTTC | CASSKDRGLSYNEQFF
TRBJ1-1 | TRBD1 | - | TRBV5-4 | TGTGCCAGCAGCTTGGCACAGGGGTGGGACACTGAAGCTTTCTTT | CASSLAQGWDTEAFF
TRBJ1-3 | - | once | TRBV9 | TGTGCCAGCAGCGTAACTCCCGCCCAGGGCTCTGGAAACACCATATATTTT | CASSVTPAQGSGNTIYF
TRBJ2-7 | TRBD2 | - | TRBV5-1 | TGCGCCAGCAGCTTAACGGGGGGGCCCACCTACGAGCAGTACTTC | CASSLTGGPTYEQYF
TRBJ1-2 | - | - | TRBV5-1 | TGCGCCAGCAGCTTTGACAGATTTGGCTACACCTTC | CASSFDRFGYTF
TRBJ1-6 | - | - | TRBV7-2 | TGTGCCAGCAGCTTAGGGTCGGGGATCAATTCACCCCTCCACTTT | CASSLGSGINSPLHF
TRBJ1-5 | - | - | TRBV30 | TGTGCCTGGAGTGTCACCAGTAATCAGCCCCAGCATTTT | CAWSVTSNQPQHF
TRBJ1-5 | - | - | TRBV28 | TGTGCCAGCAGCCACGGACGTAACAATCAGCCCCAGCATTTT | CASSHGRNNQPQHF
TRBJ2-7 | - | - | TRBV6-1 | TGTGCCAGCAGTGAAAGCCGACGCCCCGGCCTGGAGCAGTACTTC | CASSESRRPGLEQYF
TRBJ2-1 | TRBD2 | - | TRBV18 | TGTGCCAGCTCACCACCGACTAGCGGCCAGGCCAATGAGCAGTTCTTC | CASSPPTSGQANEQFF
TRBJ2-2 | - | - | TRBV4-1 | TGCGCCAGCAGCCAAGGGTGGGGCAGGACGGGGGAGCTGTTTTTT | CASSQGWGRTGELFF
TRBJ2-1 | - | - | TRBV6-5 | TGTGCCAGCGGACTGAACTACAATGAGCAGTTCTTC | CASGLNYNEQFF
TRBJ1-6 | - | - | TRBV7-9 | TGTGCCAGCAGAGTCGGACCGCTGCCAAATTCACCCCTCCACTTT | CASRVGPLPNSPLHF
TRBJ1-2 | - | - | TRBV6-5 | TGTGCCAGCAGTTCCTGGGGAGGCAACTATGGCTACACCTTC | CASSSWGGNYGYTF
TRBJ1-2 | - | few | TRBV28 | TGTGCCAGCAGTTTTCACCCGGGGACGGATGCTAACTATGGCTACACCTTC | CASSFHPGTDANYGYTF
TRBJ2-5 | - | - | TRBV5-6 | TGTGCCAGCACCACAGATTGGGTACGGGGCGAGACCCAGTACTTC | CASTTDWVRGETQYF
TRBJ2-7 | - | - | TRBV18 | TGTGCCAGCTCACCGTCGATGGGGTCCTACGAGCAGTACTTC | CASSPSMGSYEQYF
TRBJ1-2 | - | - | TRBV11-2 | TGTGCCAGCAGCTTAGGGGGCGCGGGCTATGGCTACACCTTC | CASSLGGAGYGYTF
TRBJ1-2 | - | once | TRBV7-9 | TGTGCCAGCACCGCTGAATGGAACTATGGCTACACCTTC | CASTAEWNYGYTF
TRBJ1-2 | - | - | TRBV6-5 | TGTGCCAGCAGCTCGGACACTAGTAACTATGGCTACACCTTC | CASSSDTSNYGYTF
TRBJ2-2 | - | - | TRBV5-6 | TGTGCCAGCAGCCCGCCAGGGAGGGGGCCAACCGGGGAGCTGTTTTTT | CASSPPGRGPTGELFF
TRBJ1-5 | - | - | TRBV10-3 | TGTGCCATCAGTGCCCAGAGGAAGGGCGATCAGCCCCAGCATTTT | CAISAQRKGDQPQHF
TRBJ1-2 | - | - | TRBV6-5 | TGTGCCAGCAGCGACCCCTATGGCTACACCTTC | CASSDPYGYTF
TRBJ1-1 | - | - | TRBV27 | TGTGCCAGCAGTTTAGCCTACAGCAACACTGAAGCTTTCTTT | CASSLAYSNTEAFF
TRBJ2-3 | - | - | TRBV19 | TGTGCCAGTAGTACCAGTAAAGATACGCAGTATTTT | CASSTSKDTQYF
TRBJ2-3 | - | - | TRBV10-3 | TGTGCCATCAGTGACGACACGGCTAGCACAGATACGCAGTATTTT | CAISDDTASTDTQYF
TRBJ2-1 | - | - | TRBV7-2 | TGTGCCAGCAGCCCCGGTTTTAATGAGCAGTTCTTC | CASSPGFNEQFF
TRBJ1-2 | - | - | TRBV6-6 | TGTGCCAGCAGTGGAACAGCCCTGGGAGGCTACACCTTC | CASSGTALGGYTF
TRBJ2-7 | - | - | TRBV27 | TGTGCCAGCAGTTTTACGGTGGCTGGCGAGCAGTACTTC | CASSFTVAGEQYF
TRBJ1-3 | TRBD1 | - | TRBV5-1 | TGCGCCAGCAGCGGACAGGGCTCTGGAAACACCATATATTTT | CASSGQGSGNTIYF
TRBJ1-5 | TRBD1 | - | TRBV2 | TGTGCCTCCCGGGACAGGGGAATTGGACAGCCCCAGCATTTT | CASRDRGIGQPQHF
TRBJ1-2 | - | - | TRBV25-1 | TGTGCCAGCAGTGGCGGAAACAGTCCGGCTATCGGCTACACCTTC | CASSGGNSPAIGYTF
TRBJ2-3 | - | - | TRBV5-1 | TGCGCCAGCAGCGGTGGGACCGCGACAGATACGCAGTATTTT | CASSGGTATDTQYF
TRBJ2-1 | - | - | TRBV30 | TGTGCCTGGAGTCCGACGGGGATAGAGCAGTTCTTC | CAWSPTGIEQFF
TRBJ2-3 | - | once | TRBV5-1 | TGCGCCAGCAGCCCGGAATCTGATACGCAGTATTTT | CASSPESDTQYF
TRBJ2-3 | - | - | TRBV5-4 | TGTGCCAGCAGCTCCCCTCCTAGCACAGATACGCAGTATTTT | CASSSPPSTDTQYF